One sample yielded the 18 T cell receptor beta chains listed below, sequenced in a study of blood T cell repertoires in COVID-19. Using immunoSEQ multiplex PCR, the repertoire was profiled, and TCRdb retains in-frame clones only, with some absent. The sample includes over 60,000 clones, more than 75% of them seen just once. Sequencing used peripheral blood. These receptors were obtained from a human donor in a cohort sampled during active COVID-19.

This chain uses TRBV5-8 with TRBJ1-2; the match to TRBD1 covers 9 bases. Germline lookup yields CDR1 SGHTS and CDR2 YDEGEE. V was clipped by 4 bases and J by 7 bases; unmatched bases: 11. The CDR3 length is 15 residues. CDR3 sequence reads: CASSPTGTGTGGYTF. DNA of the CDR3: TGTGCCAGCAGCCCCACGGGGACAGGGACGGGTGGCTACACCTTC.

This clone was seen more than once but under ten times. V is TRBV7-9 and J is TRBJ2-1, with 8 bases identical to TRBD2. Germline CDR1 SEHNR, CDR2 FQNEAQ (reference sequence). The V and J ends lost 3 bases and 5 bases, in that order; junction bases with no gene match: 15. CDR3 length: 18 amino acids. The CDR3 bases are TGTGCCAGCAGCTTTTCTGAATACGGGAGGGCCGATCACAATGAGCAGTTCTTC. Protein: CASSFSEYGRADHNEQFF.

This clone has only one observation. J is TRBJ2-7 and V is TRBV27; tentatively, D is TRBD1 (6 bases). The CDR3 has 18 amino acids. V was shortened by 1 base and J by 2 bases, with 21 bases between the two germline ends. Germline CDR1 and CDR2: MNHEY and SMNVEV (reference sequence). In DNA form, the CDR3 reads TGTGCCAGCAGTTTATTCGCCACAGGGATTGCGGCAACCTACGAGCAGTACTTC. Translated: CASSLFATGIAATYEQYF.

The CDR3 loop is CATSSHTLDTQYF. DNA for the CDR3: TGTGCCACCAGCAGCCACACCCTAGATACGCAGTATTTT. This chain links TRBV15 with TRBJ2-3; D ambiguous. This CDR3 has 13 amino acids. Per the germline V gene, CDR1 is LNHNV and CDR2 is YYDKDF (reference sequence). V was shortened by 3 bases and J by 5 bases, with 9 bases between the two germline ends.

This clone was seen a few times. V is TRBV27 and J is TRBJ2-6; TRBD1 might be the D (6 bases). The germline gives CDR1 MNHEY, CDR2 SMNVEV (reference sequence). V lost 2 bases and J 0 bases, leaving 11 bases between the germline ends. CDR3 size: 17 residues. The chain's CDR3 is CASSLTGRNSGANVLTF. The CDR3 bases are TGTGCCAGCAGTTTAACAGGGCGAAACTCTGGGGCCAACGTCCTGACTTTC.

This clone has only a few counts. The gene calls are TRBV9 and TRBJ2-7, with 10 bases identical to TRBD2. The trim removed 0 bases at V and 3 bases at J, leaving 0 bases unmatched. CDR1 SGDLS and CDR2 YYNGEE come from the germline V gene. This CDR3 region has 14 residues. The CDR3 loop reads CASSVGTSGYEQYF. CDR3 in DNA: TGTGCCAGCAGCGTAGGGACTAGCGGCTACGAGCAGTACTTC.

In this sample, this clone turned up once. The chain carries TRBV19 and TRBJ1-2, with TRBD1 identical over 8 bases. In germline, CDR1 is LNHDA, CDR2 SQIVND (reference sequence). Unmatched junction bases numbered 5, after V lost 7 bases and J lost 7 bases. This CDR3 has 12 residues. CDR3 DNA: TGTGCCAGTAACGGACAGGGAGGTGGCTACACCTTC. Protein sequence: CASNGQGGGYTF. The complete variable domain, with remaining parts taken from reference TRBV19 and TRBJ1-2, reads DGGITQSPKYLFRKEGQNVTLSCEQNLNHDAMYWYRQDPGQGLRLIYYSQIVNDFQKGDIAEGYSVSREKKESFPLTVTSAQKNPTAFYLCASNGQGGGYTFGSGTRLTVV.

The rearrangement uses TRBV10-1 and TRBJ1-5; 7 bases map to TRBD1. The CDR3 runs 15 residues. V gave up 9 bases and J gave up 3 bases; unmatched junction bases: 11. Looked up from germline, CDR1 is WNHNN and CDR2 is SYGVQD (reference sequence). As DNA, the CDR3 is TGCGCCAGGACCGTAAGAGGGGGCAACAATCAGCCCCAGCATTTT. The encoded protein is CARTVRGGNNQPQHF.

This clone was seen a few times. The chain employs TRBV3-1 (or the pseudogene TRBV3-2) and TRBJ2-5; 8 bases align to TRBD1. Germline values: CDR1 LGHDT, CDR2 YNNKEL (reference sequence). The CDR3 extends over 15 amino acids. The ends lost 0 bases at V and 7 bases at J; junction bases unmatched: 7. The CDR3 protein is CASSQDGTGFVTQYF. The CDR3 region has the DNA TGTGCCAGCAGCCAAGATGGGACAGGATTTGTGACCCAGTACTTC.

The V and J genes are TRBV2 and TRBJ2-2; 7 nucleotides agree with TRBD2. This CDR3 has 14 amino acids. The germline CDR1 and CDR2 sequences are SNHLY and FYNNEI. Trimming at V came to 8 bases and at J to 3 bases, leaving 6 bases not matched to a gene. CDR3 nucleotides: TGTGCCAGCCGTGGGGGGGACTACACCGGGGAGCTGTTTTTT. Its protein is CASRGGDYTGELFF.

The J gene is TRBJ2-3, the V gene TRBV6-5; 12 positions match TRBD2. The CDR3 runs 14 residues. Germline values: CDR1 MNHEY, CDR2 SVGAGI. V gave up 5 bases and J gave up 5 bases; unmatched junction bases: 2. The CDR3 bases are TGTGCCAGCAGTAAGGGACTAGCGGGAGATACGCAGTATTTT. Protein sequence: CASSKGLAGDTQYF.

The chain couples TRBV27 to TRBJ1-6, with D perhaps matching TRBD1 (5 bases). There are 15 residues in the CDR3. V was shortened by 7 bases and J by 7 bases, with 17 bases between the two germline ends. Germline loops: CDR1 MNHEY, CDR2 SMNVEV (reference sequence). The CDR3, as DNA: TGTGCCAGCACCCCGACAGTTACCTTAAATTCACCCCTCCACTTT. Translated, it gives CASTPTVTLNSPLHF.

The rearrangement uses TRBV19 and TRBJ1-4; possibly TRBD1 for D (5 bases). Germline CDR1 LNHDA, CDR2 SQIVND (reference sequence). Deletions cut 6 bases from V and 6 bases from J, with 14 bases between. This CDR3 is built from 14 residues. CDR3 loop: CASRSQGGDEKLFF. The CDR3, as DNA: TGTGCCAGTAGATCCCAGGGTGGGGATGAAAAACTGTTTTTT.

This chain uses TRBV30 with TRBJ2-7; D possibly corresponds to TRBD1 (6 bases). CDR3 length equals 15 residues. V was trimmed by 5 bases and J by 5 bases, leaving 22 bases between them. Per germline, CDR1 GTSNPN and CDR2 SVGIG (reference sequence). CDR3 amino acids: CAWGAGDTSGNEQYF. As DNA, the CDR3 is TGTGCCTGGGGCGCCGGGGACACCTCAGGCAACGAGCAGTACTTC.

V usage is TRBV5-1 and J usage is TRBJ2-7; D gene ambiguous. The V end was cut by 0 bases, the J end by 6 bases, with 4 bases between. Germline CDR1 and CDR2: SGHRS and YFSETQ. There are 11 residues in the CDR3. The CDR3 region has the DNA TGCGCCAGCAGCTTGGCAGGCGAGCAGTACTTC. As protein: CASSLAGEQYF.

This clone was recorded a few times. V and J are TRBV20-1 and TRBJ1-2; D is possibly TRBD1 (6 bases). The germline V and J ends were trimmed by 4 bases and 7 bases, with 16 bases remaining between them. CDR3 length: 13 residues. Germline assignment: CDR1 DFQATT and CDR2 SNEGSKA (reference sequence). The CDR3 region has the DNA TGCAGTGCTATTGAACAGGGTAGAGTTGGCTACACCTTC. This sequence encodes CSAIEQGRVGYTF.

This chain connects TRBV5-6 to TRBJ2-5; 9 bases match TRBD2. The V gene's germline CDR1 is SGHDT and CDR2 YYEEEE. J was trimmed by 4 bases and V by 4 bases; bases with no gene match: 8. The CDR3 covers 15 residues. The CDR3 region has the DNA TGTGCCAGCAGCCATGTTGGGCGGGAGGGAGAGACCCAGTACTTC. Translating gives CASSHVGREGETQYF.

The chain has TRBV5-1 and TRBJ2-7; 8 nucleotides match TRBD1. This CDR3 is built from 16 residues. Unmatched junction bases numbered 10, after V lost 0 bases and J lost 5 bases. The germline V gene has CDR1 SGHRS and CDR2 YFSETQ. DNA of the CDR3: TGCGCCAGCAGCTTGGAGCCGAGGGCAGGGGGCCACGAGCAGTACTTC. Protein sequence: CASSLEPRAGGHEQYF.